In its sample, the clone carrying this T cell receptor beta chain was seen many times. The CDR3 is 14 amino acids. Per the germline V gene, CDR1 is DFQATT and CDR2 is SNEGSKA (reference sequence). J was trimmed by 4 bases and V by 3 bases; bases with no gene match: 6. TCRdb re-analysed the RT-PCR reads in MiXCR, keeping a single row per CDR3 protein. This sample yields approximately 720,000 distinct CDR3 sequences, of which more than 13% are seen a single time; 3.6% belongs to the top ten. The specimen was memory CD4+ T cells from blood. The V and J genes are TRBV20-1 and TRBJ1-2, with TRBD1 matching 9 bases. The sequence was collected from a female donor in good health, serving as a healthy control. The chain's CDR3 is CSARLGDRAYGYTF. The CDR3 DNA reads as TGCAGTGCTAGGTTGGGGGACAGGGCCTATGGCTACACCTTC.